These T cell receptor beta chains were read from a single sample in a study of blood T cell dynamics during melanoma immunotherapy. Assay used: immunoSEQ multiplex PCR; TCRdb lists only in-frame clones, some missing. The data show 4,500 to 6,000 clones, roughly 84% seen once. The starting material was blood, obtained from a patient treated with checkpoint blockade. The receptors here all came from a human donor with melanoma. CDR3s include the opening cysteine and the closing phenylalanine or tryptophan. A D gene is named only where the DNA matches it firmly. Clone sizes are given selectively: once, few, many, or a class where the clone is expanded.

cdr3_nt,cdr3_aa,d_call,clone_size,j_call,v_call
TGTGCCAGCAGCCCAGGGACTAGCGGGACCCCCTACGAGCAGTACTTC,CASSPGTSGTPYEQYF,TRBD2,.,TRBJ2-7,TRBV5-4
TGTGCCAGCAGTGTTGGCGGAAACACCATATATTTT,CASSVGGNTIYF,.,.,TRBJ1-3,TRBV2
TGTGCCAGCAGTGACGGGACAGGGGGTTATGGCTACACCTTC,CASSDGTGGYGYTF,TRBD1,.,TRBJ1-2,TRBV6-1
TGCGCCAGCAGCCAACGGACCTCGCGACAGGGGAGTGGAAGACTGTTTTTT,CASSQRTSRQGSGRLFF,TRBD1,.,TRBJ1-4,TRBV4-3
TGCAGCGTTGAATCAGGGGACAATCAGCCCCAGCATTTT,CSVESGDNQPQHF,.,.,TRBJ1-5,TRBV29-1
TGTGCCAGCAGCCAAGATGGGGGCGCGGCTAATGAAAAACTGTTTTTT,CASSQDGGAANEKLFF,.,few,TRBJ1-4,TRBV4-2
TGCGCCAGCAGCCAAGGACAGCCCTTCTACGAGCAGTACTTC,CASSQGQPFYEQYF,.,.,TRBJ2-7,TRBV5-1
TGTGCCAGTCAGGGTCCCTACGAGCAGTACTTC,CASQGPYEQYF,.,.,TRBJ2-7,TRBV19
TGTGCCAGTACGGGTCGGGAAAAGTACGGCTACACCTTC,CASTGREKYGYTF,.,.,TRBJ1-2,TRBV19
TGTGCCTCTACGAACTCGTACGAGCAGTACTTC,CASTNSYEQYF,.,.,TRBJ2-7,TRBV10-3
TGTGCCACCCAAATTGGGACAGGGGGCCTCCCTCTCCCTGGCTACACCTTC,CATQIGTGGLPLPGYTF,TRBD1,.,TRBJ1-2,TRBV2
TGCAGCGTTGAAGGCGGGACAGGGACCTACGAGCAGTACTTC,CSVEGGTGTYEQYF,TRBD1,.,TRBJ2-7,TRBV29-1
TGTGCCAGCAGTATCCGACTAGCGGGAGCACTTTACTTC,CASSIRLAGALYF,TRBD2,once,TRBJ2-7,TRBV6-5
TGCGCCAGCAGCAGGGGACAGCAAAATCAGCCCCAGCATTTT,CASSRGQQNQPQHF,TRBD1,.,TRBJ1-5,TRBV5-1
TGTGCCAGCAGCTTAGATGCTAGGGCCGCGGGGAAAAGCGATGAAAAACTGTTTTTT,CASSLDARAAGKSDEKLFF,.,.,TRBJ1-4,TRBV7-9
TGTGCCTGGAGCGAAGGAGGGCCGGGGGAGCAGTACTTC,CAWSEGGPGEQYF,.,.,TRBJ2-7,TRBV30
TGTGCCAGCAGCTTGGGCAACTACGAGCAGTACTTC,CASSLGNYEQYF,.,.,TRBJ2-7,TRBV5-4
TGTGCCAGTAGTATTCGGGGGCTCGACTATGGCTACACCTTC,CASSIRGLDYGYTF,.,.,TRBJ1-2,TRBV19
TGTGCCAGCAATCAACAGGGTACTGAAGCTTTCTTT,CASNQQGTEAFF,.,few,TRBJ1-1,TRBV28
TGTGCCAGCTCACCCCCCGCCCAGGGGTTTACCTACGAGCAGTACTTC,CASSPPAQGFTYEQYF,.,.,TRBJ2-7,TRBV18
TGTGCCAGCAGTGTCGGTATCGGACAGGGGGCGCCTGGCTACACCTTC,CASSVGIGQGAPGYTF,TRBD1,.,TRBJ1-2,TRBV6-1
TGTGCCAGCAGTTACTTGTCGTCGGTAAACTATGGCTACACCTTC,CASSYLSSVNYGYTF,.,.,TRBJ1-2,TRBV27
TGTGCCATCAGAGGACCCTCCGTGAATATTTCGGCTAACTATGGCTACACCTTC,CAIRGPSVNISANYGYTF,.,.,TRBJ1-2,TRBV10-3